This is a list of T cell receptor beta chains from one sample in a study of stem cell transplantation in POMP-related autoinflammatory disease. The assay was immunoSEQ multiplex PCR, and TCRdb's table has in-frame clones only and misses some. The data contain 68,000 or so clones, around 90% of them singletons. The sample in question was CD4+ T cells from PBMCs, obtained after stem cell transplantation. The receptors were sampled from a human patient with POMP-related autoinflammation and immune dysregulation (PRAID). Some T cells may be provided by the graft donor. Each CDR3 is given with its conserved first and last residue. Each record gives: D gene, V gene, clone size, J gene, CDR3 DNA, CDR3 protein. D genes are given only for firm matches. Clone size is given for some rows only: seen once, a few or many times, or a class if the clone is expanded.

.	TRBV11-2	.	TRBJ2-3	TGTGCCAGCAGCTCGTTAGGGACAGATACGCAGTATTTT	CASSSLGTDTQYF
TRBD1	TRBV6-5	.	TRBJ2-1	TGTGCCAGCAGAACAGGGGGCAACGTATTTAGTGAGCAGTTCTTC	CASRTGGNVFSEQFF
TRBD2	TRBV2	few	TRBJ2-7	TGTGCCAGCAGTGAACCGGGACTAGCGGGAGGGGGCTACGAGCAGTACTTC	CASSEPGLAGGGYEQYF
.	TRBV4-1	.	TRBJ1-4	TGCGCCAGCAGCCACAAGGGAGGCCGGGGGAATGAAAAACTGTTTTTT	CASSHKGGRGNEKLFF
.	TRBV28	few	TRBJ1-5	TGTGCCAGCGCACCTCAGGGGCGCGGGAATCAGCCCCAGCATTTT	CASAPQGRGNQPQHF
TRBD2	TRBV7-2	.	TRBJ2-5	TGTGCCAGCAGCCTGAGTCGACCGGGACTACCACAAGAGACCCAGTACTTC	CASSLSRPGLPQETQYF
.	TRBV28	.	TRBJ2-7	TGTGCCAGCAGTTTGGTGGCAAACTACGAGCAGTACTTC	CASSLVANYEQYF
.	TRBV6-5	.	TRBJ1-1	TGTGCCAGTAGGACGGTGAACACTGAAGCTTTCTTT	CASRTVNTEAFF
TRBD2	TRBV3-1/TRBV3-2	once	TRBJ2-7	TGTGCCAGCAGCCGGACTAGCGGGAGTTTTACATTCTACGAGCAGTACTTC	CASSRTSGSFTFYEQYF
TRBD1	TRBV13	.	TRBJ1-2	TGTGCCAGCAGCTCCTCGTCTGGACAGGGTGGCTACACCTTC	CASSSSSGQGGYTF
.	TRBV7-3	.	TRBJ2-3	TGTGCCAGCAGCTTAGATCTTGGGGGAGATACGCAGTATTTT	CASSLDLGGDTQYF
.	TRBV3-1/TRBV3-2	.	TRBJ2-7	TGTGCCAGCAGCCAAGTGGGCGGGTCCTACGAGCAGTACTTC	CASSQVGGSYEQYF
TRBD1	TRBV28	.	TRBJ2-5	TGTGCCAGCAGTTTATTGGACTTGGGCAGGGGGCGCAAGGATGAGACCCAGTACTTC	CASSLLDLGRGRKDETQYF
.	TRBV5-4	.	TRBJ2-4	TGTGCCAGCAGCTTGGGGTCCCCAAATAAAAACATTCAGTACTTC	CASSLGSPNKNIQYF
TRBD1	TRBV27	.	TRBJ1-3	TGTGCCAGCAGTTTCGCAGGGGGCTCTGGAAACACCATATATTTT	CASSFAGGSGNTIYF
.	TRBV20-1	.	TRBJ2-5	TGCAGCGCTTCGGGGAGAGAGACCCAGTACTTC	CSASGRETQYF
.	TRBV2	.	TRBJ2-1	TGTGCCAGCAAACAGGGTCCTTCAGCCATCGGGCAGTTCTTC	CASKQGPSAIGQFF
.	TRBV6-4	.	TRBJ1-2	TGTGCCAGCTTGCCGAAGGGAACAGGATCCATTCGTGGCTACACCTTC	CASLPKGTGSIRGYTF
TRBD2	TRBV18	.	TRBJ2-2	TGTGCCAGCTCACCACCTCGCGGGGGACCCACCGGGGAGCTGTTTTTT	CASSPPRGGPTGELFF
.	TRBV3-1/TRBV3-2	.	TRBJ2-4	TGTGCCAGCAGCCAAGCCAGGGAGCACATTCAGTACTTC	CASSQAREHIQYF
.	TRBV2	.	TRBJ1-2	TGTGCCAGCAGTGCCCCCGCCAACTATGGCTACACCTTC	CASSAPANYGYTF
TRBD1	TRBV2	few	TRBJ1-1	TGTGCCAGCAGGGGACAGGGTTTAACTGAAGCTTTCTTT	CASRGQGLTEAFF
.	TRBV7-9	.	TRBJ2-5	TGTGCCAGCAGCTTTGTAGGGGGAGAGACCCAGTACTTC	CASSFVGGETQYF
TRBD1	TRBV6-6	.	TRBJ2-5	TGTGCCAGCAGCACTACAGGGGCGGAGACCCAGTACTTC	CASSTTGAETQYF
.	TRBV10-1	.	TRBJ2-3	TGCGCCAGCAGTTGGGGGACCAGGGATACGCAGTATTTT	CASSWGTRDTQYF
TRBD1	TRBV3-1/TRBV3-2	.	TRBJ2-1	TGTGCCAGCAGCCAAGTTGGGACAGGGGGAACTACCCCAATTAATGAGCAGTTCTTC	CASSQVGTGGTTPINEQFF
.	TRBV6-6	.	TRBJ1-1	TGTGCCAGCAGTTACGGTTCGGGGGGCATCCCTGAAGCTTTCTTT	CASSYGSGGIPEAFF
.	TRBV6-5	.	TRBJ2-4	TGTGCCAGCAGGGACACGGGGAGGTCTATCAACATTCAGTACTTC	CASRDTGRSINIQYF
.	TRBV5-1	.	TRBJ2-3	TGCGCCAGCAGCTTGGCTGGTGGGGACACGCAGTATTTT	CASSLAGGDTQYF
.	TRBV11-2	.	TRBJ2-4	TGTGCCAGCAGCGCCAACTTCCTTCCTTCAGCCAAAAACATTCAGTACTTC	CASSANFLPSAKNIQYF
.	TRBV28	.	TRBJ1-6	TGTGCCAGCGGGGGCGGGTATAATTCACCCCTCCACTTT	CASGGGYNSPLHF
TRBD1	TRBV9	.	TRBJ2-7	TGTGCCAGCAGCGTAGATCCATACCCCCCCCCGGGACAGGTATCCTACGAGCAGTACTTC	CASSVDPYPPPGQVSYEQYF
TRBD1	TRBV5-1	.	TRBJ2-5	TGCGCCAGCAGCTCAGGGGGCCAAGAGACCCAGTACTTC	CASSSGGQETQYF
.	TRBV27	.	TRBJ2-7	TGTGCCAGCAGTCCGCCCGGGCAGGGCCAATACGAGCAGTACTTC	CASSPPGQGQYEQYF
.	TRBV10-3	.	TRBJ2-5	TGTGCCATCAGTGAGAGGGATCAAGAGACCCAGTACTTC	CAISERDQETQYF
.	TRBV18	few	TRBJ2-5	TGTGCCAGCTCACCACAAGAGACCCAGTACTTC	CASSPQETQYF
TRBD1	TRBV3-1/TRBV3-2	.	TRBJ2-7	TGTGCCAGCAGCCAAGGTCAGGACAGGGGGTACTTC	CASSQGQDRGYF
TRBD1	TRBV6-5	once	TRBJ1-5	TGTGCCAGCACCCGCGGACAGGTGGGTCAGCCCCAGCATTTT	CASTRGQVGQPQHF
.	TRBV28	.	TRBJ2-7	TGTGCCAGCAGAACGGGATCCTACGAGCAGTACTTC	CASRTGSYEQYF
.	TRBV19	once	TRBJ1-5	TGTGCCAGTAGTGACCTTCCGGGGCCCCAGCATTTT	CASSDLPGPQHF
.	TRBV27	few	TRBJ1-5	TGTGCCAGCAGTTCCCAGGGTAGGGTTGACAATCAGCCCCAGCATTTT	CASSSQGRVDNQPQHF
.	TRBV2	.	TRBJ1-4	TGTGCCAGCAGAGCTGGGGGTGAAAAACTGTTTTTT	CASRAGGEKLFF
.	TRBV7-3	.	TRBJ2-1	TGTGCCAGCAGCTCCTGGAGTCTTGGGGAGCAGTTCTTC	CASSSWSLGEQFF
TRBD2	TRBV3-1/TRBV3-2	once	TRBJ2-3	TGTGCCAGCAGCCGCGGACTAGCGGCAACCACAGATACGCAGTATTTT	CASSRGLAATTDTQYF
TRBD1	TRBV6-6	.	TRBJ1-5	TGTGCCAGCAGCAACCGACAGGGGAATCAGCCCCAGCATTTT	CASSNRQGNQPQHF
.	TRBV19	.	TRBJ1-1	TGTGCCAGTACTTACGGACGGGCGAACACTGAAGCTTTCTTT	CASTYGRANTEAFF
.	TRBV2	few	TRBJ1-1	TGTGCCAGCAGTTGGGAAACGGGCGCTGAAGCTTTCTTT	CASSWETGAEAFF
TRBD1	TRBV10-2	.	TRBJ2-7	TGCGCCAGCAGTGACTTCGGACAGGGAGAGCAGTACTTC	CASSDFGQGEQYF
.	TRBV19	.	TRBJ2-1	TGTGCCAGTAGGGGGCAGGGTTGGCAGTTCTTC	CASRGQGWQFF
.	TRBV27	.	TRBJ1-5	TGTGCCAGCACCCCAGGGGCCAATAGCAATCAGCCCCAGCATTTT	CASTPGANSNQPQHF
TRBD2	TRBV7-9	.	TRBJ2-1	TGTGCCAGCAGCCCAGGGACTAGCTTCGGGCTTGAGCAGTTCTTC	CASSPGTSFGLEQFF
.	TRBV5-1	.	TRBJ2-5	TGCGCCAGCAGCTCCCCTGGGGGCGGGGGTGAGACCCAGTACTTC	CASSSPGGGGETQYF
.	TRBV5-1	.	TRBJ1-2	TGCGCCAGCAGCTTGGCCGGTATGGGGGATGGCTACACCTTC	CASSLAGMGDGYTF
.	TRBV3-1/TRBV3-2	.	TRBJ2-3	TGTGCCAGCAGCCGGAATAGCGGCGCAGATACGCAGTATTTT	CASSRNSGADTQYF
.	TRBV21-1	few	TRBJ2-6	TGTGCCAGCTCCTTTCACGAGGGGGACCACTGCTCTGGGGCCAACGTCCTGACTTTC	CASSFHEGDHCSGANVLTF